This TCR beta chain was sequenced in a study of CD8 T cells in Susac syndrome. General study results and limits: The TCR sequencing and HLA analysis in the study involved a relatively small number of individuals, as the study acknowledged.

The CDR3 is 14 amino acids. Germline V CDR1 and CDR2: SQVTM, ANQGSEA. Trimming pared 3 bases from V and 6 bases from J, leaving 17 bases between. Random hexamers primed reverse transcription of about 0.45 to 1 ug RNA. Each CDR3 protein gets one entry after TCRdb re-called the immunoSEQ multiplex PCR reads with MiXCR. The sample lists around 130,000 distinct CDR3 sequences; roughly 89% were seen once. Regarding this clonotype: Its target is unknown.

This clonotype was obtained from a human donor with multiple sclerosis. The sample consisted of CD8+ T cells from PBMCs. The genes are TRBV29-1 and TRBJ1-1; D gene ambiguous. CDR3: CSVEGGPIFSEAFF. The CDR3 nucleotides are TGCAGCGTTGAGGGAGGGCCGATTTTCTCTGAAGCTTTCTTT.